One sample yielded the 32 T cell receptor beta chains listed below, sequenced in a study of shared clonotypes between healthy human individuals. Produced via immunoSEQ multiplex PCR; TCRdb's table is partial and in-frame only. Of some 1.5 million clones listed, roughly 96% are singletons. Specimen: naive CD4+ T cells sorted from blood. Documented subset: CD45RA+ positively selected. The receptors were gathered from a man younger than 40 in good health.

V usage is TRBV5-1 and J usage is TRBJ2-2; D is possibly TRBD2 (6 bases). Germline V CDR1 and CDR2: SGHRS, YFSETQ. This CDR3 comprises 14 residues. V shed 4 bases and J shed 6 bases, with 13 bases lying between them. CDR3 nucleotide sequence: TGCGCCAGCAGCGAACGACTAGTACCCGGGGAGCTGTTTTTT. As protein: CASSERLVPGELFF.

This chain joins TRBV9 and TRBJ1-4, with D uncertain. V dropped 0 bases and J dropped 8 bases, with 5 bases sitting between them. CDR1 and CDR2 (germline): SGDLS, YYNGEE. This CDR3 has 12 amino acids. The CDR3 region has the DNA TGTGCCAGCAGCGTAGTTGGGGAAAAACTGTTTTTT. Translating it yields CASSVVGEKLFF.

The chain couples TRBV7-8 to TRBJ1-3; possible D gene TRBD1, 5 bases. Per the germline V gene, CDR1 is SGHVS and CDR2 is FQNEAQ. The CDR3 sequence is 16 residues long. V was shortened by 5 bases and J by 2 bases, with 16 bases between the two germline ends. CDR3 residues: CASSRGSDNAGNTIYF. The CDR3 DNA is TGTGCCAGCAGCCGGGGGTCGGACAATGCTGGAAACACCATATATTTT. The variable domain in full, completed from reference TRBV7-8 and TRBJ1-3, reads GAGVSQSPRYKVAKRGQDVALRCDPISGHVSLFWYQQALGQGPEFLTYFQNEAQLDKSGLPSDRFFAERPEGSVSTLKIQRTQQEDSAVYLCASSRGSDNAGNTIYFGEGSWLTVV.

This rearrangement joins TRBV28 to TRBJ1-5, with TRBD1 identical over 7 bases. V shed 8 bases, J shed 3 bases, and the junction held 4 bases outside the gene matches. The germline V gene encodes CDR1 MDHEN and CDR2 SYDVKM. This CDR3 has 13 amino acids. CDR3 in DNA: TGTGCCAGCGGGACAGCCGACAATCAGCCCCAGCATTTT. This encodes CASGTADNQPQHF.

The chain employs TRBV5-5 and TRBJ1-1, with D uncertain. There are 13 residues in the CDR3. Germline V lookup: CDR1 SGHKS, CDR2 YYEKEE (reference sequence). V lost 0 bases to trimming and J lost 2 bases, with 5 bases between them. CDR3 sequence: CASSLARNTEAFF. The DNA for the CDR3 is TGTGCCAGCAGCTTGGCTCGTAACACTGAAGCTTTCTTT.

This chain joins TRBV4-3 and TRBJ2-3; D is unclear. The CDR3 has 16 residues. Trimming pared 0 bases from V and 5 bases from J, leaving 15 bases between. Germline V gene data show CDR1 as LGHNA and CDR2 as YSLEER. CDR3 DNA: TGCGCCAGCAGCCAAGACTCTAGAAGTAACAGAGATACGCAGTATTTT. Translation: CASSQDSRSNRDTQYF.

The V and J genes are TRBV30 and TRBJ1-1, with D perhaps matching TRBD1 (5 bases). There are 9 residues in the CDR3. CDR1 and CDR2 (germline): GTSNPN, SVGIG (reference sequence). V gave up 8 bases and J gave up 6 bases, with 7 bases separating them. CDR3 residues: CAGGAEAFF. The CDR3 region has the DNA TGTGCCGGGGGGGCTGAAGCTTTCTTT.

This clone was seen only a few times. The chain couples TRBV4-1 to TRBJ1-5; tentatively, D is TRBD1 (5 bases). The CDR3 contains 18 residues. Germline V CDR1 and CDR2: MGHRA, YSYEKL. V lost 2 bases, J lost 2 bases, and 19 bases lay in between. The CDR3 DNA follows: TGCGCCAGCAGCCAACTACCCACCCAGGGACCGGGCAATCAGCCCCAGCATTTT. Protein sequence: CASSQLPTQGPGNQPQHF.

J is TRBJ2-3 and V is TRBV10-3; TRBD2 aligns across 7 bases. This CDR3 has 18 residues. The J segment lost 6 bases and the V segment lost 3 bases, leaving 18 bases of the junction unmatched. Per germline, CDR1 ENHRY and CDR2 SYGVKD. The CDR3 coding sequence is TGTGCCATCAGTGACAGGGCCGTGGCGGGAGCCCTGATCGATACGCAGTATTTT. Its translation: CAISDRAVAGALIDTQYF.

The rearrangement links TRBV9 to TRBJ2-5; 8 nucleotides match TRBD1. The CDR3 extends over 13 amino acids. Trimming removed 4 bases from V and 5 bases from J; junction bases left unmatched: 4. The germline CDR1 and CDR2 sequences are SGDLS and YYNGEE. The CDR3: CASSQGAGETQYF. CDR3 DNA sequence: TGTGCCAGCAGCCAGGGGGCGGGGGAGACCCAGTACTTC.

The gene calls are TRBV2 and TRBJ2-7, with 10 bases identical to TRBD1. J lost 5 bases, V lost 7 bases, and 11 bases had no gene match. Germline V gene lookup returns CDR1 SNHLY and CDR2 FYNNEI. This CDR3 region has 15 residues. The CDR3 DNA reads TGTGCCAGCATGACTCCGGGACAGGGGTTCAACGAGCAGTACTTC. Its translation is CASMTPGQGFNEQYF.

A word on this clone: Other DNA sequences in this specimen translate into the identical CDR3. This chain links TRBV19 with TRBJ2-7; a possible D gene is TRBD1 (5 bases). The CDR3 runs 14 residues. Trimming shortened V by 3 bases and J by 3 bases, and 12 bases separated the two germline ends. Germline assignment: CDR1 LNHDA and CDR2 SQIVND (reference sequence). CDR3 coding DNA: TGTGCCAGTAGTATCGCCGCAGGGAACTACGAGCAGTACTTC. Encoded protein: CASSIAAGNYEQYF.

The CDR3 here is CASSSPGTSGEETQYF. DNA for the CDR3: TGTGCCAGCAGTTCCCCAGGGACTAGCGGGGAGGAGACCCAGTACTTC. This chain connects TRBV28 to TRBJ2-5, with 13 bases fitting TRBD2. The germline V gene encodes CDR1 MDHEN and CDR2 SYDVKM. V lost 4 bases and J lost 5; bases outside the gene matches: 7. This CDR3 spans 16 amino acids.

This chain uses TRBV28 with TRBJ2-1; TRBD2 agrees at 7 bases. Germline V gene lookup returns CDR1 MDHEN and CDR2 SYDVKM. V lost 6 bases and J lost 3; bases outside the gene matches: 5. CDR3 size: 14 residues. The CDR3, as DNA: TGTGCCAGCAGGAGGGAGGGTATCTACAATGAGCAGTTCTTC. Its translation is CASRREGIYNEQFF.

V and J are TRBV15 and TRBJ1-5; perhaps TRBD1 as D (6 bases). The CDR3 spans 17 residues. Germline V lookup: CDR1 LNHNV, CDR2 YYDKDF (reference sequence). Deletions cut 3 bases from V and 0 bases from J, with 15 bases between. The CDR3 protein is CATSRGRTAYSNQPQHF. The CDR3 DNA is TGTGCCACCAGCAGGGGCCGGACAGCTTATAGCAATCAGCCCCAGCATTTT.

The CDR3 nucleotides read TGCACCAGCAGCCAAGATCATGAAACTAGCGGGAGCGGAACTGGTCTCGATGAGCAGTTCTTC. Translation: CTSSQDHETSGSGTGLDEQFF. The V call is TRBV1, the J call TRBJ2-1; the D segment call TRBD2 is taken from the table without a DNA check. TRBV1 is tagged as a pseudogene. This CDR3 is built from 21 residues.

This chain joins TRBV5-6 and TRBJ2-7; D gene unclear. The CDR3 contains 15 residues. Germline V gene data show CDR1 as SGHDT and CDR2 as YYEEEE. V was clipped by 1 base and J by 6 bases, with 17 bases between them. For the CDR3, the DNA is TGTGCCAGCAGCTTGCGTACCCCTAGAATAAGCGAGCAGTACTTC. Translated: CASSLRTPRISEQYF. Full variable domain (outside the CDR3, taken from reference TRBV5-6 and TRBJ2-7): DAGVTQSPTHLIKTRGQQVTLRCSPKSGHDTVSWYQQALGQGPQFIFQYYEEEERQRGNFPDRFSGHQFPNYSSELNVNALLLGDSALYLCASSLRTPRISEQYFGPGTRLTVT.

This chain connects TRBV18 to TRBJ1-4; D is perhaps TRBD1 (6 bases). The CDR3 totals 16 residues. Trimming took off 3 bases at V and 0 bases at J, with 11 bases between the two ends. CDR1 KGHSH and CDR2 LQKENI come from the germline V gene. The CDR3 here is CASSPDRIATNEKLFF. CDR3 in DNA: TGTGCCAGCTCACCCGACAGGATTGCAACTAATGAAAAACTGTTTTTT.

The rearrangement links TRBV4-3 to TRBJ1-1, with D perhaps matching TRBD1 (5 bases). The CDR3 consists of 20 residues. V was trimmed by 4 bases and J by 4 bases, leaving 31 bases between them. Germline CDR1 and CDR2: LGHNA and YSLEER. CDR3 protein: CASSPAGRGWPRTGRTEAFF. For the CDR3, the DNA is TGCGCCAGCAGCCCCGCAGGGAGAGGGTGGCCGCGAACTGGGCGCACTGAAGCTTTCTTT.

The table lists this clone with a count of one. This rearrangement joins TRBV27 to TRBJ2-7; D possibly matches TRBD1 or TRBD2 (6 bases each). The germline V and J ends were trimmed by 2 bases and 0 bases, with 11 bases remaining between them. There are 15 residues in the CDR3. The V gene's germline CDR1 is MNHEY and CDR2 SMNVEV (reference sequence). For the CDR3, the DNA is TGTGCCAGCAGTTTAATTTGGGGGGCCTCCTACGAGCAGTACTTC. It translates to CASSLIWGASYEQYF.

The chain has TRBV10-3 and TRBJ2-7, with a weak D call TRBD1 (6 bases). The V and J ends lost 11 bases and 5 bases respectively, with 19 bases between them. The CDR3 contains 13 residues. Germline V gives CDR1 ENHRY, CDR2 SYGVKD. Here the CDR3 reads CAVSGHHRDEQYF. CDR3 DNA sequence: TGTGCCGTTTCCGGTCACCACAGGGACGAGCAGTACTTC.

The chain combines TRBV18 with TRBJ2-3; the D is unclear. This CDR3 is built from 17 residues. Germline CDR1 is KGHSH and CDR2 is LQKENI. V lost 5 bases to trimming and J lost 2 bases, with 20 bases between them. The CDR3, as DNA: TGTGCCAGCTCATACCTAGAGGTGGGTCGCAACACAGATACGCAGTATTTT. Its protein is CASSYLEVGRNTDTQYF.

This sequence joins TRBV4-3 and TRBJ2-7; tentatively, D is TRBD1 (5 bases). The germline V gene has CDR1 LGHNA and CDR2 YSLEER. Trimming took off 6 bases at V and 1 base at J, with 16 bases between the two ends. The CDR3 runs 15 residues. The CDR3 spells CASRAQIGDSYEQYF. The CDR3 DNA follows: TGCGCCAGCAGGGCCCAGATAGGGGATTCCTACGAGCAGTACTTC.

CDR3 bases: TGTGCCAGTAGTACCTCCAGGGGGGGCAATCAGCCCCAGCATTTT. It codes for CASSTSRGGNQPQHF. The chain carries TRBV19 and TRBJ1-5; 7 bases are a match to TRBD1. V was clipped by 4 bases and J by 2 bases; unmatched bases: 5. This CDR3 has 15 residues. The germline V gene has CDR1 LNHDA and CDR2 SQIVND (reference sequence).

CDR3 protein: CASRTPGQGHSGANVLTF. CDR3 nucleotide sequence: TGCGCCAGCAGGACCCCGGGACAGGGACACTCTGGGGCCAACGTCCTGACTTTC. The V gene is TRBV5-1, the J gene TRBJ2-6; 9 bases line up with TRBD1. V shed 5 bases, J shed 0 bases, and the junction held 9 bases outside the gene matches. The CDR3 contains 18 residues. Germline V gene lookup returns CDR1 SGHRS and CDR2 YFSETQ.

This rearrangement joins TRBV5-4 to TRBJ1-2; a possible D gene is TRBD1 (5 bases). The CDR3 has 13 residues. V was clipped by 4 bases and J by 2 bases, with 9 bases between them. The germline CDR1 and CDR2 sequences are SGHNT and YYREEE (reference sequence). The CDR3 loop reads CASSPQGNYGYTF. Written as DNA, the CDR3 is TGTGCCAGCAGCCCCCAGGGAAACTATGGCTACACCTTC.

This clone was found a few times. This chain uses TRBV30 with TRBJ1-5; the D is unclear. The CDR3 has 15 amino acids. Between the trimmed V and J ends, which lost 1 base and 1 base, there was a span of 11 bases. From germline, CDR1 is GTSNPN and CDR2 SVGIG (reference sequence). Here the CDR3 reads CAWSAAVLSNQPQHF. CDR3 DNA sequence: TGTGCCTGGAGTGCCGCGGTATTGAGCAATCAGCCCCAGCATTTT.

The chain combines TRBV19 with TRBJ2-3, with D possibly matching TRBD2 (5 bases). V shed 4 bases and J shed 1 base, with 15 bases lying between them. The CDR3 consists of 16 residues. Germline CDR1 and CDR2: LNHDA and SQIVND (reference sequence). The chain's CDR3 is CASSTDLGVGTDTQYF. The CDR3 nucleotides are TGTGCCAGTAGTACCGACCTCGGGGTAGGCACAGATACGCAGTATTTT. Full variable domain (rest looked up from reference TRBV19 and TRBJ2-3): DGGITQSPKYLFRKEGQNVTLSCEQNLNHDAMYWYRQDPGQGLRLIYYSQIVNDFQKGDIAEGYSVSREKKESFPLTVTSAQKNPTAFYLCASSTDLGVGTDTQYFGPGTRLTVL.

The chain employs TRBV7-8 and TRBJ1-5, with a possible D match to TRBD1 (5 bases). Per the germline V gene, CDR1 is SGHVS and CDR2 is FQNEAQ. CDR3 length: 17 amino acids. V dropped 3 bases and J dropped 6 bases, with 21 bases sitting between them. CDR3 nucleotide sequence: TGTGCCAGCAGCTTCTCGGGACCCGTCTCCAGATCTCAGCCCCAGCATTTT. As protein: CASSFSGPVSRSQPQHF.

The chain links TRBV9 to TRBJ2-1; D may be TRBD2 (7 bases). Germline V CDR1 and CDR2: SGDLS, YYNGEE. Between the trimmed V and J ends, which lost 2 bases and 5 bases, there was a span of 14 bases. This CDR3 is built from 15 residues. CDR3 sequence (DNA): TGTGCCAGCAGCGTTCTCCTCGGGGGGCACAATGAGCAGTTCTTC. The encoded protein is CASSVLLGGHNEQFF.

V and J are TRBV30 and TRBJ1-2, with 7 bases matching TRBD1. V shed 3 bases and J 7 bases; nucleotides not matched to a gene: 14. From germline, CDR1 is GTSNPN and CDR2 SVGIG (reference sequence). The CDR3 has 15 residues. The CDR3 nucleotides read TGTGCCTGGAGCCCGGGACAGAGTGGGCGCTCTGGCTACACCTTC. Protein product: CAWSPGQSGRSGYTF.

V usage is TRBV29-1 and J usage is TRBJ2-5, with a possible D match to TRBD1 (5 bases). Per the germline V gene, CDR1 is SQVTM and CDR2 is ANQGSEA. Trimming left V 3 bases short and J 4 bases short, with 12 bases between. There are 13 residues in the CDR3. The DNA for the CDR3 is TGCAGCGTTGATCCTACCAGGGTAGAGACCCAGTACTTC. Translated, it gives CSVDPTRVETQYF. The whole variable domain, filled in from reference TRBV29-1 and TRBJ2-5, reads SAVISQKPSRDICQRGTSLTIQCQVDSQVTMMFWYRQQPGQSLTLIATANQGSEATYESGFVIDKFPISRPNLTFSTLTVSNMSPEDSSIYLCSVDPTRVETQYFGPGTRLLVL.